This T cell receptor (beta chain) was profiled in a study of read filtering for tumor transcriptome and immune sequencing. Molecular barcoded adaptors covering alpha/delta and beta/gamma chains were used on roughly 400 ng RNA. MiXCR, run by TCRdb on the reads, gives a single entry per CDR3 protein. The top ten hold more than 15% of the sample, which has more than 30,000 distinct CDR3 sequences, around 15% seen once. The CDR3 covers 17 residues. The J segment lost 1 base and the V segment lost 0 bases, leaving 3 bases of the junction unmatched. CDR1 is SGHTA and CDR2 is FQGNSA in the germline V gene. This clonotype has a count of ten or more.

This clonotype originated in a donor aged 40 or older with multiple myeloma. The chain uses TRBV7-2 and TRBJ2-5; 12 positions match TRBD2. The material sequenced was a population of CD138-negative cells sorted from bone marrow. The CDR3 spells CASSLASGLAGQETQYF. CDR3 in DNA: TGTGCCAGCAGCTTAGCCTCGGGACTAGCGGGCCAAGAGACCCAGTACTTC.